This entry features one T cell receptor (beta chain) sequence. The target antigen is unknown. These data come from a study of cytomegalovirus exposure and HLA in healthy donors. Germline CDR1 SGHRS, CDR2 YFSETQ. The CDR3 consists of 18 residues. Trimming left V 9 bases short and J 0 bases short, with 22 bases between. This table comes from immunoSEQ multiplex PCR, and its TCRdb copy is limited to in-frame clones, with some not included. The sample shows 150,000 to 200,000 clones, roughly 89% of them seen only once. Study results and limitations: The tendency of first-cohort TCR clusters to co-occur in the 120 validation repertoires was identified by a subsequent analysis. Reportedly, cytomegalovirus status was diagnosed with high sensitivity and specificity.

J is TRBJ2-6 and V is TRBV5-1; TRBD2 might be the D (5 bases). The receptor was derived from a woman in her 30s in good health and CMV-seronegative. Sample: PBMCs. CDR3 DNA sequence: TGCGCCACAAGGACTGGCCTAGGTCCTTACTCTGGGGCCAACGTCCTGACTTTC. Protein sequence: CATRTGLGPYSGANVLTF.